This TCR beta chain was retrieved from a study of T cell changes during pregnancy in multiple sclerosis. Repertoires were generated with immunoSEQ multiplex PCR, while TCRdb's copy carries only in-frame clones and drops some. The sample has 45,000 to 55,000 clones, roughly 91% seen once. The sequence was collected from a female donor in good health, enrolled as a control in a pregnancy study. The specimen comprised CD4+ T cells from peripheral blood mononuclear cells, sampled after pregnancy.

CDR3 in DNA: TGTGCCAGCAGCCCATTAGCGGGAGTGATGGAGACCCAGTACTTC. Translating it yields CASSPLAGVMETQYF. The rearrangement links TRBV14 to TRBJ2-5; 9 nucleotides align to TRBD2. The V gene end was trimmed by 4 bases and the J gene end by 5 bases; junction bases not matched to a gene: 8. This CDR3 contains 15 residues. Germline V gene data show CDR1 as SGHDN and CDR2 as FVKESK. Filled out from reference TRBV14 and TRBJ2-5, the complete variable domain reads EAGVTQFPSHSVIEKGQTVTLRCDPISGHDNLYWYRRVMGKEIKFLLHFVKESKQDESGMPNNRFLAERTGGTYSTLKVQPAELEDSGVYFCASSPLAGVMETQYFGPGTRLLVL.